Described below is a single TCR beta chain sequence and its context. The sample originates from a study of T cell changes during pregnancy in multiple sclerosis. Here immunoSEQ multiplex PCR was the method, and the copy in TCRdb shows in-frame clones only, minus some. This sample has about 50,000 clones, with approximately 94% found just once. Trimming stripped 4 bases from V and 6 bases from J, with 12 bases between. Germline CDR1 is MGHRA and CDR2 is YSYEKL. The CDR3 is made up of 13 amino acids. V is TRBV4-1 and J is TRBJ1-2; D is possibly TRBD1 (5 bases). This specimen consisted of CD8+ T cells from peripheral blood mononuclear cells, obtained in the first trimester of pregnancy. This receptor was taken from a female donor with multiple sclerosis, enrolled in a pregnancy study. CDR3 in amino acids: CASSLFQGDGYTF. The CDR3 nucleotides are TGCGCCAGCAGCCTCTTTCAGGGCGATGGCTACACCTTC.